The 29 T cell receptor beta chains listed next were all sequenced from one sample in a study of CXCR3-negative and CXCR3-positive naive CD8 T cells. These receptors' antigens are unknown. Study findings and constraints: The study found more hydrophobic TRB CDR3s in CXCR3-positive naive cells than in CXCR3-negative naive cells.

cDNA libraries for TRB were generated by 5' RACE incorporating UMI labels. Using the 5' RACE reads, TCRdb records one entry per CDR3 protein without DNA. The specimen's table records under 110,000 distinct CDR3 sequences. Sequenced: naive CXCR3+ CD8+ T cells from blood. The subset: CD45RO-CCR7+CD27+CD95- naive CD8+ T cells expressing CXCR3 (TNR3+). These receptors all stem from a human donor in good health. Some clones in this sample may be carry-over from other donors' samples.

The chain uses TRBV11-2 and TRBJ1-2. The CDR3 is 12 residues long. Germline loops: CDR1 SGHAT, CDR2 FQNNGV. Here the CDR3 reads CASGSDNYGYTF.

V gene TRBV12-3 or TRBV12-4 combines with J gene TRBJ1-1; TCRdb calls TRBD1, which cannot be checked without DNA. The CDR3 is made up of 14 amino acids. CDR3 sequence: CASSFGGIQTEAFF.

CDR3 loop: CASSYGGGDGYTF. V is TRBV6-5 and J is TRBJ1-2; the D call of TRBD1 rests on TCRdb alone, since no DNA is present to check it. Germline V lookup: CDR1 MNHEY, CDR2 SVGAGI. This CDR3 has 13 amino acids.

The chain couples TRBV11-2 to TRBJ2-1; there is no DNA to check the TCRdb D call of TRBD2. CDR1 is SGHAT, CDR2 FQNNGV, per germline. The CDR3 has 12 residues. CDR3 amino acids: CASSPAGGEQFF.

The gene calls are TRBV7-6 and TRBJ2-1. The CDR3 spans 14 residues. The germline CDR1 and CDR2 sequences are SGHVS and FNYEAQ. This chain's CDR3 is CASSNSGGIDEQFF. The whole variable domain, remainder taken from reference TRBV7-6 and TRBJ2-1, is GAGVSQSPRYKVTKRGQDVALRCDPISGHVSLYWYRQALGQGPEFLTYFNYEAQQDKSGLPNDRFSAERPEGSISTLTIQRTEQRDSAMYRCASSNSGGIDEQFFGPGTRLTVL.

The chain joins TRBV7-9 to TRBJ1-2; the TCRdb call, TRBD1, lacks DNA for checking. The CDR3 is 14 residues long. Germline-derived CDR1 and CDR2 are SEHNR and FQNEAQ (reference sequence). The CDR3 protein is CALAVQDRLTYYTF.

The chain employs TRBV28 and TRBJ2-1; as DNA is missing, the TRBD1 call by TCRdb cannot be tested. The V gene's germline CDR1 is MDHEN and CDR2 SYDVKM. This CDR3 comprises 14 residues. The CDR3: CASTRQGAYNEQFF. The variable domain in full, with the rest retrieved from reference TRBV28 and TRBJ2-1, is DVKVTQSSRYLVKRTGEKVFLECVQDMDHENMFWYRQDPGLGLRLIYFSYDVKMKEKGDIPEGYSVSREKKERFSLILESASTNQTSMYLCASTRQGAYNEQFFGPGTRLTVL.

The V call is TRBV7-9, the J call TRBJ2-5; TCRdb lists TRBD2, though no DNA is available to test this call. This CDR3 region has 14 residues. CDR1 is SEHNR and CDR2 is FQNEAQ in the germline V gene (reference sequence). The CDR3 sequence is CAIRTSGNQETQYF. The whole variable domain, remainder taken from reference TRBV7-9 and TRBJ2-5, is DTGVSQNPRHKITKRGQNVTFRCDPISEHNRLYWYRQTLGQGPEFLTYFQNEAQLEKSRLLSDRFSAERPKGSFSTLEIQRTEQGDSAMYLCAIRTSGNQETQYFGPGTRLLVL.

This chain uses TRBV29-1 with TRBJ2-3; as DNA is missing, the TRBD1 call by TCRdb cannot be tested. This CDR3 is built from 13 residues. Germline-derived CDR1 and CDR2 are SQVTM and ANQGSEA. The CDR3 sequence is CSVLTGVADTQYF.

V is TRBV7-9 and J is TRBJ1-1; TCRdb's D gene call, TRBD1, goes unchecked for lack of DNA. The CDR3 runs to 14 residues. CDR1 and CDR2 from the germline V gene are SEHNR and FQNEAQ (reference sequence). CDR3 sequence reads: CASSSSTELPEAFF.

J is TRBJ2-7 and V is TRBV6-5; the D call of TRBD2 rests on TCRdb alone, since no DNA is present to check it. The CDR3 runs to 14 residues. CDR1 is MNHEY and CDR2 is SVGAGI in the germline V gene. The CDR3 sequence: CASSFQGPGDEQYF.

V and J are TRBV29-1 and TRBJ2-6. Germline V gene data show CDR1 as SQVTM and CDR2 as ANQGSEA. This CDR3 has 12 amino acids. The CDR3 here is CSVRSGANVLTF.

This sequence joins TRBV5-1 and TRBJ2-7; TCRdb returns TRBD2, unconfirmable since there is no DNA. This CDR3 is built from 11 residues. CDR1 and CDR2 (germline): SGHRS, YFSETQ. The CDR3: CASTEGIEQYF. The variable domain in full, completed from reference TRBV5-1 and TRBJ2-7, reads KAGVTQTPRYLIKTRGQQVTLSCSPISGHRSVSWYQQTPGQGLQFLFEYFSETQRNKGNFPGRFSGRQFSNSRSEMNVSTLELGDSALYLCASTEGIEQYFGPGTRLTVT.

The chain has TRBV9 and TRBJ1-6. There are 13 residues in the CDR3. Germline loops: CDR1 SGDLS, CDR2 YYNGEE. The chain's CDR3 is CASSAGWNSPLHF. Drawing the rest from reference TRBV9 and TRBJ1-6, the complete variable domain is DSGVTQTPKHLITATGQRVTLRCSPRSGDLSVYWYQQSLDQGLQFLIQYYNGEERAKGNILERFSAQQFPDLHSELNLSSLELGDSALYFCASSAGWNSPLHFGNGTRLTVT.

The chain is built from TRBV19 and TRBJ2-7. Germline V gives CDR1 LNHDA, CDR2 SQIVND (reference sequence). The CDR3 is 13 residues long. The CDR3 sequence is CASSIELVNEQYF.

The rearrangement links TRBV5-6 to TRBJ1-1. This CDR3 region has 14 residues. The germline CDR1 and CDR2 sequences are SGHDT and YYEEEE. The CDR3 reads CASSLDRGNTEAFF.

This chain links TRBV27 with TRBJ1-5. The CDR3 consists of 14 residues. The germline V gene has CDR1 MNHEY and CDR2 SMNVEV (reference sequence). The chain's CDR3 is CASSLTRSNQPQHF.

This sequence joins TRBV19 and TRBJ2-7; no DNA is available, so the TRBD1 call from TCRdb remains unchecked. CDR3 length: 13 amino acids. The germline V gene has CDR1 LNHDA and CDR2 SQIVND (reference sequence). The CDR3 loop is CASSRDGAYEQYF.

This chain links TRBV20-1 with TRBJ2-7; the TCRdb D gene call, TRBD1, has no DNA to confirm it. This CDR3 contains 13 residues. Germline CDR1 and CDR2: DFQATT and SNEGSKA (reference sequence). CDR3 sequence: CSARDRRGLEQYF.

The V and J genes are TRBV6-6 and TRBJ2-3; TCRdb outputs TRBD1, but without DNA this stays unchecked. Germline assignment: CDR1 MNHNY and CDR2 SVGAGI (reference sequence). This CDR3 has 14 residues. The CDR3 protein is CASSYGGGGDTQYF.

This sequence joins TRBV6-6 and TRBJ1-6; TCRdb gives TRBD1 as the D gene, but with no DNA this cannot be confirmed. The CDR3 has 15 amino acids. Germline CDR1 is MNHNY and CDR2 is SVGAGI (reference sequence). The CDR3 loop reads CASSSNGHPNSPLHF.

CDR3 protein: CASSLTGDSNQPQHF. The chain joins TRBV6-5 to TRBJ1-5; no DNA is available, so the TRBD1 call from TCRdb remains unchecked. Germline values: CDR1 MNHEY, CDR2 SVGAGI. The CDR3 runs 15 residues.

V gene TRBV7-9 combines with J gene TRBJ2-1; TCRdb selects TRBD2, and the lack of DNA leaves this call unchecked. CDR1 and CDR2 (germline): SEHNR, FQNEAQ (reference sequence). This CDR3 contains 17 residues. The CDR3 protein is CASSFSVAGGAYNEQFF.

The genes are TRBV7-8 and TRBJ2-3; the D call of TRBD2 rests on TCRdb alone, since no DNA is present to check it. Germline V gene sequence: CDR1 SGHVS, CDR2 FQNEAQ. The CDR3 spans 16 residues. This CDR3 is CASSLSSGGLTDTQYF.

The V and J genes are TRBV29-1 and TRBJ1-1; the TRBD1 assignment by TCRdb is unverifiable without DNA. From germline, CDR1 is SQVTM and CDR2 ANQGSEA. The CDR3 length is 12 residues. The CDR3 loop is CSVKGARTEAFF.

The chain employs TRBV28 and TRBJ1-2. The CDR3 sequence is 12 residues long. Germline values: CDR1 MDHEN, CDR2 SYDVKM. The CDR3 spells CAGQNNNYGYTF.

The rearrangement uses TRBV15 and TRBJ1-2. Germline CDR1 reads LNHNV; CDR2 reads YYDKDF (reference sequence). There are 16 residues in the CDR3. The CDR3 here is CATRRYAQQDNYGYTF.

The rearrangement uses TRBV7-6 and TRBJ1-2; TCRdb reports TRBD1, a call that lacks DNA to check it against. There are 15 residues in the CDR3. Germline V gene lookup returns CDR1 SGHVS and CDR2 FNYEAQ. The CDR3: CASSPEGQGRGGYTF.

The chain links TRBV12-3 or TRBV12-4 to TRBJ2-2; TCRdb calls TRBD1, which cannot be checked without DNA. The CDR3 is made up of 15 amino acids. This CDR3 is CASSFSTGMNGELFF.